This T cell receptor beta chain stems from a study of shared clonotypes between healthy human individuals. Study-wide points: Rarefaction showed that sequencing of sorted subsets was incomplete (despite large depth).

Per germline, CDR1 KGHSH and CDR2 LQKENI. J gave up 6 bases and V 5 bases, and 10 bases lay outside the gene matches. The CDR3 has 16 residues. Method: immunoSEQ multiplex PCR; TCRdb's copy keeps in-frame clones and lacks some. The sample consists of 650,000 to 750,000 clones, roughly 78% of them appearing once. In the case of this clone: Its antigen is undetermined.

There were no recent acute infections or vaccinations among the donors, who were healthy HIV-negative adults. The source material was memory CD4+ T cells sorted from blood. Subset of the sample: CD45RA-negative fraction. This sequence was found in a woman younger than 45 in good health. This rearrangement joins TRBV18 to TRBJ2-1, with 10 bases lining up with TRBD2. The CDR3 sequence: CASSSFSSGSGNEQFF. CDR3 DNA sequence: TGTGCCAGCTCATCCTTCTCTAGCGGGAGTGGCAATGAGCAGTTCTTC.